This entry is about one TCR beta chain. Its antigen remains unidentified. The source of the sample is a study of T cells in Graves' hyperthyroidism and ophthalmopathy. Study-level points and caveats: In the blood, most expanded thyroid clonotypes above 0.001 appeared as well.

Authors of the study amplified TCR beta CDR3 regions from RNA transcripts. Initially, a first-round RT-PCR of the TCR CDR3 employed the HTBI primer set. MiXCR, run by TCRdb on the multiplex PCR reads, gives a single entry per CDR3 protein. This sample has over 450,000 distinct CDR3 sequences, with about a sixth found just once. The length of the CDR3 is 14 residues. Trimming shortened V by 3 bases and J by 3 bases, and 11 bases separated the two germline ends. Germline V gene lookup returns CDR1 MRHNA and CDR2 SNTAGT. The specimen sequenced was blood. The chain joins TRBV6-4 to TRBJ1-1, with D unclear. The source is a woman aged 18-35 years with Graves' ophthalmopathy. The CDR3 is CASSESEEHTEAFF. CDR3 in DNA: TGTGCCAGCAGTGAGTCTGAGGAGCACACTGAAGCTTTCTTT.